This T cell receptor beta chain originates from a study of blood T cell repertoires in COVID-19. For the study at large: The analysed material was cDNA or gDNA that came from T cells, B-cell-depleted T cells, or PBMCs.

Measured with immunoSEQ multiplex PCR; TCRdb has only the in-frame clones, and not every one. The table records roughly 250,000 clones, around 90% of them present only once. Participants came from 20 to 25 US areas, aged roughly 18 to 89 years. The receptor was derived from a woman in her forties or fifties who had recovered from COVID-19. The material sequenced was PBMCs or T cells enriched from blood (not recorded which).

For the CDR3, the DNA is TGTGCCAGCAGCGCAAAGACGTCCGGGGAGCAGTACTTC. It is translated as CASSAKTSGEQYF. The rearrangement joins TRBV11-2 to TRBJ2-7; no clear D. Trimming pared 5 bases from V and 7 bases from J, leaving 15 bases between. The CDR3 has 13 residues. Germline V gene lookup returns CDR1 SGHAT and CDR2 FQNNGV.